A selection of T cell receptor beta chains follows, all from one sample in a study of CD8+CD57+ T cells in acquired aplastic anemia. Using its own MiXCR run on the reads, TCRdb lists one record per CDR3 protein. This sample carries under 200,000 distinct CDR3 sequences, around 45% of them seen once, and the ten largest clones take under 1.2%. The sequenced material came from sorted CD4+, CD8+, or CD8+CD57+ T cells (not recorded which) from PBMCs. The receptors were gathered from a human donor in good health. Each CDR3 is given with its conserved first and last residue. A D gene is named only where the DNA matches it firmly. Only some rows state a clone size, as once, few, many or a class for expanded clones.

d_call clone_size j_call v_call cdr3_nt cdr3_aa
NA NA TRBJ1-5 TRBV5-6 TGTGCCAGCAGCTTGGACCCGGTTCGGGGGGCCCAAAGGACCCAGCATTTT CASSLDPVRGAQRTQHF
TRBD1 NA TRBJ1-1 TRBV10-3 TGTGCCATCAAGACAGGGGTTCGGACTGAAGCTTTCTTT CAIKTGVRTEAFF
TRBD2 NA TRBJ2-5 TRBV2 TGTGCCAGCAGTCCCACTAGCGGGAGTCCTCAAGAGACCCAGTACTTC CASSPTSGSPQETQYF
NA NA TRBJ2-7 TRBV20-1 TGCAGTGCTAGTAGGACGGGAGCCTACGAGCAGTACTTC CSASRTGAYEQYF
TRBD1 many TRBJ1-2 TRBV9 TGTGCCAGCAGCGGCTCAGGGGGCACGGTTTACTATGGCTACACCTTC CASSGSGGTVYYGYTF
NA many TRBJ2-7 TRBV19 TGTGCCAGTAGAGCAGACAAGGACTACGAGCAGTACTTC CASRADKDYEQYF
NA NA TRBJ1-2 TRBV19 TGTGCCAGTAGGCCGGGACGGGGCCTCTATGGCTACACCTTC CASRPGRGLYGYTF
NA NA TRBJ1-5 TRBV19 TGTGCCACTCTTCCCCGGGTGGGCAATAGCAATCAGCCCCAGCATTTT CATLPRVGNSNQPQHF
NA many TRBJ2-3 TRBV7-7 TGTGCCAGCAGCTCCCGGGTTACCACAGATACGCAGTATTTT CASSSRVTTDTQYF
NA NA TRBJ2-5 TRBV29-1 TGCAGCGTTTCGACCAGTGGGGGGGAGACCCAGTACTTC CSVSTSGGETQYF
TRBD2 once TRBJ2-1 TRBV10-3 TGTGCCATCAGAGGGACTAGCGGGGGGCCACAGTTCTTC CAIRGTSGGPQFF
TRBD2 NA TRBJ2-3 TRBV12-3/TRBV12-4 TGTGCCAGCAGTTCCCCCGTAGCGGGATCCACAGATACGCAGTATTTT CASSSPVAGSTDTQYF
NA few TRBJ2-7 TRBV2 TGTGCCAGCACGAGGGACGGGACAACCTACGAGCAGTACTTC CASTRDGTTYEQYF
NA NA TRBJ2-4 TRBV11-3 TGTGCCAGCAGCCCCGTCCCCGGCGGGGACATTCAGTACTTC CASSPVPGGDIQYF
NA many TRBJ1-5 TRBV20-1 TGCAGTGCTAGACACCCGGGCGGTAGCAATCAGCCCCAGCATTTT CSARHPGGSNQPQHF
NA few TRBJ1-5 TRBV6-2/TRBV6-3 TGTGCCAGCTCTTCGATTGGGAGCAATCAGCCCCAGCATTTT CASSSIGSNQPQHF
TRBD1 NA TRBJ1-2 TRBV10-3 TGTGCCATAGCGGGAGGGGGCACCAACTATGGCTACACCTTC CAIAGGGTNYGYTF
NA many TRBJ1-1 TRBV5-1 TGCGCCAGCAGCTTGGGGGGAGGCGGGAACACTGAAGCTTTCTTT CASSLGGGGNTEAFF
TRBD2 many TRBJ2-7 TRBV10-3 TGTGCCATCAGAGATGGACTAGATCGCATATACGAGCAGTACTTC CAIRDGLDRIYEQYF
TRBD1 NA TRBJ1-1 TRBV5-1 TGCGCCAGCAGCTTGGTGGGACAGGGGCCTGAAGCTTTCTTT CASSLVGQGPEAFF
NA many TRBJ1-6 TRBV28 TGTGCCAGCAGGTTGACAGGAGAAAATTCACCCCTCCACTTT CASRLTGENSPLHF
NA many TRBJ1-5 TRBV24-1 TGTGCCACCAGTGAGCCGGGGACGGAGAATCAGCCCCAGCATTTT CATSEPGTENQPQHF
NA NA TRBJ1-1 TRBV15 TGTGCCACCAGCATACAGGCCCCCGGGGACGGTGAAGCTTTCTTT CATSIQAPGDGEAFF
NA NA TRBJ2-1 TRBV2 TGTGCCAGCGGGGGGCGGACCTACAATGAGCAGTTCTTC CASGGRTYNEQFF
NA NA TRBJ2-7 TRBV10-2 TGCGCCAGCCACCGGGACCCGGAATCCTACGAGCAGTACTTC CASHRDPESYEQYF
TRBD1 many TRBJ1-2 TRBV20-1 TGCAGTGCTACGGGTAGACAGGGCACCTATGGCTACACCTTC CSATGRQGTYGYTF
NA NA TRBJ2-7 TRBV10-1 TGCGCCAGCAGTGAGAGTTACAGGGCGGACGAGCAGTACTTC CASSESYRADEQYF
NA NA TRBJ2-7 TRBV9 TGTGCCAGCAGTGGGACGGGGACGGGATACGAGCAGTACTTC CASSGTGTGYEQYF
NA many TRBJ2-3 TRBV9 TGTGCCAGCAGCGTGAACCCGATTAGCACAGATACGCAGTATTTT CASSVNPISTDTQYF
NA NA TRBJ2-7 TRBV6-1 TGTGCCAGTTCAAGGGACGGTGACTACGAGCAGTACTTC CASSRDGDYEQYF
TRBD2 NA TRBJ2-1 TRBV7-3 TGTGCCAGCAGCTTAATCCTAGCGGGGTACAATGAGCAGTTCTTC CASSLILAGYNEQFF
NA NA TRBJ2-5 TRBV5-1 TGCGCCAGCAGCTTGGTTCCAGAAGGGGAAGAGACCCAGTACTTC CASSLVPEGEETQYF
NA once TRBJ2-3 TRBV6-1 TGTGCCATCAGTGAAGCGGTCCGCACAGATACGCAGTATTTT CAISEAVRTDTQYF
TRBD2 NA TRBJ2-1 TRBV2 TGTGCCAGCACTGGGACTAGCAGTAATGAGCAGTTCTTC CASTGTSSNEQFF
TRBD1 medium-sized TRBJ1-2 TRBV10-3 TGTGCCATCAGTGACCAGGGGACAGCTAACTATGGCTACACCTTC CAISDQGTANYGYTF
NA few TRBJ2-3 TRBV3-1 TGTGCCAGCAGCCAACGTATTGGCACAGATACGCAGTATTTT CASSQRIGTDTQYF
TRBD1 many TRBJ1-2 TRBV10-3 TGTGCCATCAGAGGGGCACAGGGGGCTTCTCCAGACTATGGCTACACCTTC CAIRGAQGASPDYGYTF
NA many TRBJ2-6 TRBV21-1 TGTGCCAGCAGCAGGAGGAGACAGACGTCCCAGATGGACTCTGGGGCCAACGTCCTGACTTTC CASSRRRQTSQMDSGANVLTF
NA once TRBJ1-1 TRBV7-2 TGTGCCAGCAGCTTAGGGGCAGTCCTGAACACTGAAGCTTTCTTT CASSLGAVLNTEAFF
TRBD1 NA TRBJ1-1 TRBV19 TGTGCCAGTAGTACCGACAGGGTTGAAGCTTTCTTT CASSTDRVEAFF
NA many TRBJ1-2 TRBV6-5 TGTGCCAGCAGTTACCAGGACGCCTGGGGCTACACCTTC CASSYQDAWGYTF
NA NA TRBJ2-1 TRBV2 TGTGCCAGCAGCTTGTTGACTACTGAGCAGTTCTTC CASSLLTTEQFF
NA NA TRBJ1-2 TRBV5-1 TGCGCCAGCTCGCTGCCAGGCTCCTATGGCTACACCTTC CASSLPGSYGYTF
TRBD2 NA TRBJ2-5 TRBV7-9 TGTGCCAGCACCGGACTAGCGGGGGGAGAGGAGACCCAGTACTTC CASTGLAGGEETQYF
TRBD2 many TRBJ2-3 TRBV9 TGTGCCAGCAGTCCCCTAGCGGCCTCATGGGATACGCAGTATTTT CASSPLAASWDTQYF
TRBD2 NA TRBJ2-2 TRBV6-1 TGTGCCAGCAGTGCACGAGCGGGAGGGAGAAACACCGGGGAGCTGTTTTTT CASSARAGGRNTGELFF
TRBD2 NA TRBJ2-3 TRBV5-8 TGTGCCAGCAGCTCGACTAGCGGGGGGGCCTCGACAGATACGCAGTATTTT CASSSTSGGASTDTQYF